This T cell receptor (beta chain) was captured in a study of T cell responses to AZD1222 COVID-19 vaccine. Points on this clone: Its antigen remains unknown.

The table came from immunoSEQ multiplex PCR; TCRdb's copy has only in-frame clones and leaves some out. The data contain about 120,000 clones, 80% to 95% of them singletons. The study's findings and limits: There were mostly white British donors and more females than males, and clonal diversity was possibly underestimated. Repertoire sampling occurred only after the peak T cell response.

The CDR3 contains 15 residues. The germline CDR1 and CDR2 sequences are LNHDA and SQIVND (reference sequence). V dropped 1 base and J dropped 7 bases, with 14 bases sitting between them. V usage is TRBV19 and J usage is TRBJ1-5; D may be TRBD1 (6 bases). The sequence was obtained from an adult in good health. Sequencing used peripheral blood, obtained on day 0 of MenACWY control vaccination. CDR3 region: CASSIGGAFGQPQHF. The CDR3 DNA reads as TGTGCCAGTAGTATAGGGGGGGCCTTCGGGCAGCCCCAGCATTTT.